The T cell receptor beta chain under discussion was sequenced for a study of ipilimumab plus nivolumab after autologous stem cell transplantation. Profiled with immunoSEQ multiplex PCR; TCRdb holds only in-frame clones, not every one. The table includes about 18,000 clones, about 80% detected once. Patients received nivolumab 3 mg/kg at weeks 1, 4, 7, 10, then fortnightly to week 26. This sequence was found in a male donor with diffuse large B-cell lymphoma. The material was PBMCs, obtained in a trial of ipilimumab plus nivolumab as post-transplant consolidation.

CDR3 coding DNA: TGCGCCAGCAGCCAAGAGTTTGGCGGCTATAGCAATCAGCCCCAGCATTTT. It translates to CASSQEFGGYSNQPQHF. This rearrangement joins TRBV4-3 to TRBJ1-5; D unresolved. Germline V CDR1 and CDR2: LGHNA, YSLEER. The CDR3 totals 17 residues. The germline V and J ends were trimmed by 0 bases and 0 bases, with 12 bases remaining between them.